This T cell receptor (beta chain) derives from a study of blood T cell repertoires in COVID-19. Study context: T cells, B-cell-depleted T cells, or PBMCs supplied cDNA or gDNA.

CDR3 length: 15 amino acids. TCRdb keeps only in-frame clones here, not all; method: immunoSEQ multiplex PCR. The sample carries approximately 35,000 clones, 85% to 95% recorded once. The chain carries TRBV21-1 and TRBJ2-7; TRBD1, the table's D call, was not compared with the DNA. TRBV21-1 corresponds to a pseudogene. This sequence was found in a human donor in a cohort sampled during active COVID-19. Sequencing used peripheral blood. The CDR3 DNA is TGTGCCAGCACGCCCCCAAGACAGGGGCCGTCCGAGCAGTACTTC. Translation gives CASTPPRQGPSEQYF.